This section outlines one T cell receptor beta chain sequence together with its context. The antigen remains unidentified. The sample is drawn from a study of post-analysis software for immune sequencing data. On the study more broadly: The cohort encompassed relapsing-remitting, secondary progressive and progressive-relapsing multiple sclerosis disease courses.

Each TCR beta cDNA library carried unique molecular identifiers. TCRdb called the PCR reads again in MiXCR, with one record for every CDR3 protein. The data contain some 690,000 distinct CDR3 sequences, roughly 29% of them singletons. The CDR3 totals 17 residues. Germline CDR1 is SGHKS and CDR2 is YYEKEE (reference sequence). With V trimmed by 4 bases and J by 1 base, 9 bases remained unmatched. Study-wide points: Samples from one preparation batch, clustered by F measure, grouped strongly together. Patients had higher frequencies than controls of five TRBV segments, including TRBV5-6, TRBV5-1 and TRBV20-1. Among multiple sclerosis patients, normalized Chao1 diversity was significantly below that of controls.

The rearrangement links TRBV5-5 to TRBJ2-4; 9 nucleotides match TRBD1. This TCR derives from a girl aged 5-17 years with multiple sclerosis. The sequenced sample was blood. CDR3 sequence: CASSVSQGAGAKNIQYF. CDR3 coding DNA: TGTGCCAGCAGCGTGTCACAGGGGGCTGGGGCCAAAAACATTCAGTACTTC.